The T cell receptor (beta chain) under discussion was sequenced for a study of blood T cell repertoires in COVID-19. Original processing methods: Amplification with reference gene primers provided the estimates of nucleated cell counts. Generated by immunoSEQ multiplex PCR, the TCRdb table keeps only in-frame clones and is missing some. The DNA was the basis for D and trimming; V, J and clone size are from that table. The sample lists about 130,000 clones, over 80% occurring once. Trimming pared 3 bases from V and 7 bases from J, leaving 13 bases between. Germline CDR1 is MNHNS and CDR2 is SASEGT. CDR3 length: 15 amino acids.

The chain has TRBV6-1 and TRBJ1-6; D is uncertain. The source of this sequence is a man aged 45-60 years with active COVID-19. The sample consisted of peripheral blood. CDR3 sequence reads: CASSEREMGNSPLHF. The CDR3 coding sequence is TGTGCCAGCAGTGAGCGGGAGATGGGGAATTCACCCCTCCACTTT.